The T cell receptor (beta chain) described here comes from a study of blood T cells in healthy people across ages. V gave up 1 base and J gave up 6 bases; unmatched junction bases: 9. CDR3 length equals 16 residues. Germline V gene lookup returns CDR1 SGDLS and CDR2 YYNGEE. Combining a sample-barcoded 5' primer with a J-beta primer mix, a second PCR ran for roughly 6 to 12 cycles. One entry per CDR3 protein results from TCRdb running MiXCR on the 5' RACE reads. The table includes fewer than 900,000 distinct CDR3 sequences, roughly 43% detected once. Study-level results: Across the age range, TCR beta diversity per million T cells fell in a roughly linear way. CMV status of donors was not determined, possibly confounding expanded clonotype changes. From one million sequenced T cells, diversity estimates were lower bounds.

This clonotype was seen only a few times. The antigen is unknown. The chain joins TRBV9 to TRBJ2-1, with 8 bases identical to TRBD2. This clonotype originated in a woman in her fifties or sixties in good health. Source material: blood. CDR3 amino acids: CASSVSPGGAPNEQFF. CDR3 in DNA: TGTGCCAGCAGCGTATCACCCGGGGGGGCCCCCAATGAGCAGTTCTTC.